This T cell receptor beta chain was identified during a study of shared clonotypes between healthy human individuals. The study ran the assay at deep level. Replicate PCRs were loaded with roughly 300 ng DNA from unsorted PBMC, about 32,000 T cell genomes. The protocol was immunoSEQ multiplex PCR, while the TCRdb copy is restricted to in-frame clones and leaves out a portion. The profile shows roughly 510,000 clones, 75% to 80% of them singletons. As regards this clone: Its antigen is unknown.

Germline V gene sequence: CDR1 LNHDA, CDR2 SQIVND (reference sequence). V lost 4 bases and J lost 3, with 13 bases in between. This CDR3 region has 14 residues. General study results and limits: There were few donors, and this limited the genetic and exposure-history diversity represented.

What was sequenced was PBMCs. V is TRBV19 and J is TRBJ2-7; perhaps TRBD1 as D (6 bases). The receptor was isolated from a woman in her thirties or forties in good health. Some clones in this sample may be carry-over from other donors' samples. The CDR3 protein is CASSTRQDSYEQYF. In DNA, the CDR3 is TGTGCCAGTAGTACGAGACAGGATAGCTACGAGCAGTACTTC.